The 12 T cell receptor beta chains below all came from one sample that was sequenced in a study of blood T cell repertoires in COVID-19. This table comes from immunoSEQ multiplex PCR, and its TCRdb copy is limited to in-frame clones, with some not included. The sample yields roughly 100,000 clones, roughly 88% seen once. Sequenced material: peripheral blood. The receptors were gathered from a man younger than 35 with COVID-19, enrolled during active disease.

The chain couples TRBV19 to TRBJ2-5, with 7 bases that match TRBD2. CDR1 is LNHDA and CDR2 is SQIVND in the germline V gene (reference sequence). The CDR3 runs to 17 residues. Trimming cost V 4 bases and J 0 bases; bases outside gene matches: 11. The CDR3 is CASSTPLGGIYQETQYF. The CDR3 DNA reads TGTGCCAGTAGTACGCCTTTGGGAGGGATCTACCAAGAGACCCAGTACTTC.

The CDR3 coding sequence is TGTGCCATCCCCGGTGAGTGCCGCTCGAACACTGAAGCTTTCTTT. Translating gives CAIPGECRSNTEAFF. This chain links TRBV10-3 with TRBJ1-1; no reliable D call. Germline assignment: CDR1 ENHRY and CDR2 SYGVKD. Trimming left V 8 bases short and J 1 base short, with 17 bases between. This CDR3 has 15 residues.

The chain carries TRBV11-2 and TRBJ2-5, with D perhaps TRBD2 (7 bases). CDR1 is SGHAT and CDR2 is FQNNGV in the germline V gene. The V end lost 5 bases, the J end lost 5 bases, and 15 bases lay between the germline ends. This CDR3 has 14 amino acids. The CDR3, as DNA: TGTGCCAGCAGCGGACTAGGGGGGACGGAGACCCAGTACTTC. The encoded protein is CASSGLGGTETQYF.

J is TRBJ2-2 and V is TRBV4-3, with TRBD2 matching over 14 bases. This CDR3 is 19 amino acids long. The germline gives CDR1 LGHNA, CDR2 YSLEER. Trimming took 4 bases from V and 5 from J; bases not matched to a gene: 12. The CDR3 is CASSLEAPGLAGETGELFF. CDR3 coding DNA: TGCGCCAGCAGCCTAGAAGCCCCGGGACTAGCGGGAGAGACCGGGGAGCTGTTTTTT.

The CDR3 nucleotides are TGTGCCAGCAACCCGGGCAGGGCCGCAGAGGGCTACACCTTC. Translation: CASNPGRAAEGYTF. The chain carries TRBV7-2 and TRBJ1-2, with D tentatively TRBD1 (5 bases). Germline lookup yields CDR1 SGHTA and CDR2 FQGNSA. The ends were cut back, 7 bases at V and 8 bases at J, with 20 bases in the middle. This CDR3 is built from 14 residues.

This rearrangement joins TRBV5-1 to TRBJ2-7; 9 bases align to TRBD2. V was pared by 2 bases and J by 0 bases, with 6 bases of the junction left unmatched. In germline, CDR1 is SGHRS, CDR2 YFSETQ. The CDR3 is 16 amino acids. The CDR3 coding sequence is TGCGCCAGCAGCTTTTTGAGCGGGAGGAGCTCCTACGAGCAGTACTTC. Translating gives CASSFLSGRSSYEQYF.

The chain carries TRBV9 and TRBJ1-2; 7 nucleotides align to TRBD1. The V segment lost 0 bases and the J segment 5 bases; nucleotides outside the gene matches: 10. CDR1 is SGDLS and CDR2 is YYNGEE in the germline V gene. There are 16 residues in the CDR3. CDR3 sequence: CASSVASVAGGYGYTF. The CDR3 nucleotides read TGTGCCAGCAGCGTAGCTAGTGTGGCAGGGGGGTATGGCTACACCTTC.

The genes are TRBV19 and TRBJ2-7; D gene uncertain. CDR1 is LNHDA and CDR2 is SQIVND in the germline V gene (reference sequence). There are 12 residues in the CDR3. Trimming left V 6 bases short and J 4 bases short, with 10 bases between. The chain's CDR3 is CASSHYPYEQYF. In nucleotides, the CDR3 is TGTGCCAGTAGCCACTATCCTTACGAGCAGTACTTC.

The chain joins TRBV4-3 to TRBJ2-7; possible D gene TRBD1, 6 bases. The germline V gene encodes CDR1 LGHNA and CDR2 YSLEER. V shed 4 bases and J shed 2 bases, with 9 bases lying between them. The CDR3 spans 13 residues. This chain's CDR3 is CASSRDTTYEQYF. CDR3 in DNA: TGCGCCAGCAGCCGGGACACAACCTACGAGCAGTACTTC.

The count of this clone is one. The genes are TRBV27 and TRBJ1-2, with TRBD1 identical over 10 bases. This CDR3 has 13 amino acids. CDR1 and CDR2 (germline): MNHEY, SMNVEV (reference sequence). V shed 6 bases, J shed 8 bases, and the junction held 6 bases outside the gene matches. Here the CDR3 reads CASSPGTGVGYTF. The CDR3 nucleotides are TGTGCCAGCAGCCCCGGGACAGGGGTGGGCTACACCTTC.

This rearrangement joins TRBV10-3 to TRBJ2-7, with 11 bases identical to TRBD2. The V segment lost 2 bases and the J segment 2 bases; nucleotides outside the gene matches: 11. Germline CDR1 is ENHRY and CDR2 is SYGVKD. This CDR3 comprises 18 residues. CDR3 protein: CAISELPGLAVGAYEQYF. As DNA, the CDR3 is TGTGCCATCAGTGAGCTTCCGGGACTAGCGGTGGGGGCCTACGAGCAGTACTTC.

The CDR3 sequence: CASTAGLEQYF. CDR3 DNA: TGTGCCAGCACTGCAGGGCTGGAGCAGTACTTC. The chain uses TRBV2 and TRBJ2-7, with D perhaps matching TRBD1 (5 bases). The CDR3 has 11 residues. The V and J ends lost 7 bases and 7 bases respectively, with 11 bases between them. Germline V lookup: CDR1 SNHLY, CDR2 FYNNEI. The variable domain in full, completed from reference TRBV2 and TRBJ2-7, reads EPEVTQTPSHQVTQMGQEVILRCVPISNHLYFYWYRQILGQKVEFLVSFYNNEISEKSEIFDDQFSVERPDGSNFTLKIRSTKLEDSAMYFCASTAGLEQYFGPGTRLTVT.